These T cell receptor beta chains were read from a single sample in a study of blood T cell repertoires in COVID-19. Assay used: immunoSEQ multiplex PCR; TCRdb lists only in-frame clones, some missing. In the table there are around 100,000 clones, roughly 90% of which are singletons. The sample consisted of peripheral blood. These receptor sequences come from a man older than 75 with acute or convalescent COVID-19. CDR3s leave out the opening cysteine and the closing phenylalanine or tryptophan.

v_call	j_call	cdr3_aa
TRBV5-4	TRBJ2-5	ASSLVSSETQY
TRBV5-1	TRBJ2-3	ASSLGTATDTQY
TRBV6-2/TRBV6-3	TRBJ2-2	ASSYSRGAGELF
TRBV11-2	TRBJ2-7	ASSTGTYEQY
TRBV29-1	TRBJ2-7	SVEEDRGLSYEQY
TRBV5-4	TRBJ2-2	ASSSPGQANTGELF
TRBV19	TRBJ2-1	ASSKDLTSLSYNEQF
TRBV6-5	TRBJ2-5	ASSYSIFGGQETQY
TRBV11-1	TRBJ2-1	ASSASGSSYNEQF
TRBV19	TRBJ2-7	ASSLGTGSYYEQY
TRBV21-1	TRBJ2-1	ASGTEASSYNEQF
TRBV7-9	TRBJ2-1	ASSLARDRGYNEQF
TRBV18	TRBJ2-7	ASSPSGNYEQY
TRBV7-8	TRBJ2-7	ASSRAGGSYEQY
TRBV24-1	TRBJ1-5	ATSDLKFEGGNQPQH
TRBV15	TRBJ2-5	ATSRTPWETQY
TRBV11-3	TRBJ2-7	ASSLRDRVIQQY
TRBV28	TRBJ1-5	ASSLPRQMSNQPQH
TRBV10-3	TRBJ2-7	ATLGQYSYEQY
TRBV6-5	TRBJ2-7	ASQTSGPSYEQY
TRBV7-2	TRBJ2-2	ASSAGQVRLTGELF
TRBV9	TRBJ2-5	ASSATGTAPQETQY
TRBV9	TRBJ2-1	ASSVDAGISYNEQF
TRBV12-3/TRBV12-4	TRBJ1-2	ASSTGGGGYT
TRBV5-4	TRBJ1-2	ASSLFQGIYGYT
TRBV3-1/TRBV3-2	TRBJ1-2	ASSPPDSLYGYT
TRBV2	TRBJ2-3	ASSEGQGPTDTQY
TRBV5-1	TRBJ2-1	ASSFQGAISGSYNEQF
TRBV7-2	TRBJ2-2	ASSLWGPDNTGELF
TRBV24-1	TRBJ2-7	ATSDRTVYEQY
TRBV9	TRBJ2-3	ASSVAPSGSADTQY
TRBV15	TRBJ1-5	ATSIGGTVNQPQH
TRBV7-9	TRBJ2-1	ASSLGLASSYNEQF
TRBV5-1	TRBJ2-3	ASSRLANAGDTQY
TRBV28	TRBJ2-7	ASSFPGQTYEQY
TRBV7-2	TRBJ2-7	ASSLGASGSYEQY
TRBV3-1/TRBV3-2	TRBJ1-2	ASSRGEGVNGYT
TRBV28	TRBJ2-6	ASSLTASGANVLT
TRBV6-2/TRBV6-3	TRBJ1-5	ASSYSSTGNQPQH
TRBV19	TRBJ2-2	ASSIDLTSENTGELF
TRBV28	TRBJ2-1	ASTGQGPINEQF
TRBV6-6	TRBJ1-1	ASSRRQGTEAF
TRBV6-5	TRBJ1-4	ASTPSATNEKLF
TRBV29-1	TRBJ2-2	SASRGANTGELF
TRBV2	TRBJ1-4	ASSAGTTNEKLF
TRBV3-1/TRBV3-2	TRBJ2-7	ASSQFSGRAYEQY
TRBV2	TRBJ2-2	ASSLDTNTGELF
TRBV13	TRBJ2-3	ASSLSPDTQY
TRBV19	TRBJ1-6	ASSTRTGDSSSPLH
TRBV6-5	TRBJ2-2	ASRPGTGNGELF
TRBV18	TRBJ2-1	ASPVRGAHNEQF
TRBV4-3	TRBJ2-3	ASSQGRAQSGYPDTQY
TRBV4-3	TRBJ1-6	ASSQVGSSRSPLH
TRBV30	TRBJ2-1	AWGWTSPVQKSSYNEQF
TRBV6-1	TRBJ1-6	ASSVQGASYNSPLH
TRBV5-1	TRBJ2-7	ASSPRLAVPYEQY
TRBV7-8	TRBJ1-1	ASSALTISTEAF
TRBV6-6	TRBJ2-7	ASSLLRGTGSYEQY
TRBV5-1	TRBJ2-5	ASSGGLGQYQETQY